Here is one T cell receptor (beta chain) with its context. The data stem from a study of glioma-infiltrating T cells after dendritic cell vaccination. This CDR3 comprises 15 residues. In germline, CDR1 is SQVTM, CDR2 ANQGSEA. Between the trimmed V and J ends, which lost 5 bases and 0 bases, there was a span of 14 bases. Specified time point: after dendritic cell vaccination, including at tumor progression/relapse. Profiling relied on immunoSEQ multiplex PCR, and the TCRdb table lists in-frame clones only, not all of them. This table holds 70,000 to 100,000 clones, roughly 87% found once. The gene calls are TRBV29-1 and TRBJ2-1; a weak D match, TRBD1 (6 bases). The receptor's source is a human donor with glioblastoma. This specimen was blood, taken after dendritic cell vaccination. The CDR3 coding sequence is TGCAGCGTTCCGGGACAACAACTCTCCTACAATGAGCAGTTCTTC. It encodes CSVPGQQLSYNEQFF.